The 19 T cell receptor beta chains reported below all come from one sample, sequenced in a study of blood T cell repertoires in COVID-19. Generated by immunoSEQ multiplex PCR, the TCRdb table keeps only in-frame clones and is missing some. The sample has about 200,000 clones, about 79% seen once. The sequencing sample was made of peripheral blood. Every receptor here comes from a human donor in a cohort sampled during active COVID-19.

The chain employs TRBV19 and TRBJ2-7; 9 bases are shared with TRBD1. From germline, CDR1 is LNHDA and CDR2 SQIVND (reference sequence). The CDR3 has 14 residues. Germline trimming cut 1 base from V and 3 bases from J; bases unmatched to any gene: 1. The CDR3 nucleotides are TGTGCCAGTAGTATAGGACAGGGGGGCTACGAGCAGTACTTC. It specifies CASSIGQGGYEQYF.

V is TRBV9 and J is TRBJ2-1, with D perhaps matching TRBD2 (6 bases). Germline lookup yields CDR1 SGDLS and CDR2 YYNGEE. The CDR3 runs 15 residues. The V end lost 0 bases, the J end lost 4 bases, and 11 bases lay between the germline ends. The chain's CDR3 is CASSVDSGVYNEQFF. The CDR3 DNA reads TGTGCCAGCAGCGTAGATTCGGGGGTGTACAATGAGCAGTTCTTC.

This clone appeared once. The genes are TRBV28 and TRBJ2-5; 7 nucleotides match TRBD2. Germline trimming cut 6 bases from V and 3 bases from J; bases unmatched to any gene: 7. This CDR3 has 14 residues. In germline, CDR1 is MDHEN, CDR2 SYDVKM. The CDR3 loop reads CASRSSGTEETQYF. The CDR3 DNA reads TGTGCCAGCAGGTCGAGCGGGACGGAAGAGACCCAGTACTTC. The full variable domain, with the rest looked up from reference TRBV28 and TRBJ2-5, is DVKVTQSSRYLVKRTGEKVFLECVQDMDHENMFWYRQDPGLGLRLIYFSYDVKMKEKGDIPEGYSVSREKKERFSLILESASTNQTSMYLCASRSSGTEETQYFGPGTRLLVL.

The genes are TRBV24-1 and TRBJ2-7; 9 bases align to TRBD2. There are 14 residues in the CDR3. V shed 5 bases, J shed 7 bases, and the junction held 8 bases outside the gene matches. Per germline, CDR1 KGHDR and CDR2 SFDVKD. The DNA for the CDR3 is TGTGCCACCAGTGCCGCTAGCGGGACGGGAGAGCAGTACTTC. This gives the protein CATSAASGTGEQYF.

The chain joins TRBV7-9 to TRBJ2-3; a weak D match, TRBD1 (6 bases). Trimming pared 7 bases from V and 4 bases from J, leaving 15 bases between. There are 14 residues in the CDR3. Germline lookup yields CDR1 SEHNR and CDR2 FQNEAQ (reference sequence). The CDR3 nucleotides read TGTGCCAGCACTCTAGACCAGGGGCCAGATACGCAGTATTTT. Protein sequence: CASTLDQGPDTQYF. Based on the CDR3 plus reference TRBV7-9 and TRBJ2-3, the full variable domain is DTGVSQNPRHKITKRGQNVTFRCDPISEHNRLYWYRQTLGQGPEFLTYFQNEAQLEKSRLLSDRFSAERPKGSFSTLEIQRTEQGDSAMYLCASTLDQGPDTQYFGPGTRLTVL.

This clone came up once. The chain couples TRBV18 to TRBJ1-5; 12 bases are a match to TRBD1. The CDR3 has 17 amino acids. J gave up 2 bases and V 4 bases, and 6 bases lay outside the gene matches. Germline lookup yields CDR1 KGHSH and CDR2 LQKENI. CDR3 region: CASSRPGTGGGNQPQHF. CDR3 nucleotides: TGTGCCAGCTCACGTCCCGGGACAGGGGGCGGCAATCAGCCCCAGCATTTT.

The chain is built from TRBV7-8 and TRBJ2-1; 7 positions agree with TRBD2. CDR3 size: 19 residues. Germline V gene data show CDR1 as SGHVS and CDR2 as FQNEAQ. V lost 1 base, J lost 3 bases, and 15 bases stayed unmatched. CDR3 protein: CASSLVRLGAGKYYNEQFF. DNA for the CDR3: TGTGCCAGCAGCTTAGTTCGGCTGGGAGCGGGAAAGTACTACAATGAGCAGTTCTTC.

The V and J genes are TRBV10-2 and TRBJ2-3; no firm D call. Trimming removed 4 bases at V and 0 bases at J, with 8 bases between. The CDR3 sequence is 14 residues long. CDR1 and CDR2 (germline): WSHSY, SAAADI. CDR3 in amino acids: CASSVPGSTDTQYF. In DNA form, the CDR3 reads TGCGCCAGCAGTGTGCCAGGCAGCACAGATACGCAGTATTTT.

J is TRBJ1-4 and V is TRBV15; D may be TRBD1 (6 bases). V shed 5 bases and J shed 3 bases, with 10 bases lying between them. This CDR3 region has 14 residues. Looked up from germline, CDR1 is LNHNV and CDR2 is YYDKDF (reference sequence). The CDR3 spells CATSADSSNEKLFF. Here the CDR3 DNA reads TGTGCCACCAGCGCGGACAGCTCTAATGAAAAACTGTTTTTT.

This sequence joins TRBV5-1 and TRBJ2-2; 10 bases are a match to TRBD1. V gave up 4 bases and J gave up 5 bases; unmatched junction bases: 5. This CDR3 comprises 15 residues. The germline V gene encodes CDR1 SGHRS and CDR2 YFSETQ. The CDR3 bases are TGCGCCAGCAGCCCGGACAGGGGGATTACCGGGGAGCTGTTTTTT. Amino acids: CASSPDRGITGELFF.

The gene calls are TRBV23-1 and TRBJ2-4; 8 bases are shared with TRBD1. TRBV23-1 is filed as an ORF, its function uncertain. The CDR3 consists of 18 residues. J gave up 0 bases and V 4 bases, and 11 bases lay outside the gene matches. The CDR3 here is CASSLPRTGRTAKNIQYF. CDR3 DNA: TGCGCCAGCAGTCTCCCTCGGACAGGGCGGACAGCCAAAAACATTCAGTACTTC.

The gene calls are TRBV30 and TRBJ1-2; tentatively, D is TRBD1 (5 bases). Germline V gives CDR1 GTSNPN, CDR2 SVGIG (reference sequence). The CDR3 totals 13 residues. Trimming stripped 6 bases from V and 2 bases from J, with 13 bases between. This CDR3 reads CACKARANYGYTF. The CDR3 DNA reads TGTGCCTGCAAAGCCAGGGCCAACTATGGCTACACCTTC.

The rearrangement joins TRBV6-5 to TRBJ1-5, with D possibly TRBD1 on 6 matching bases. The germline gives CDR1 MNHEY, CDR2 SVGAGI. The CDR3 extends over 15 amino acids. The V end was cut by 7 bases, the J end by 0 bases, with 13 bases between. The CDR3 loop reads CASNFDRYSNQPQHF. CDR3 DNA: TGTGCCAGCAACTTCGACAGGTATAGCAATCAGCCCCAGCATTTT.

The chain is built from TRBV5-1 and TRBJ2-5; TRBD1 matches 7 bases. Germline values: CDR1 SGHRS, CDR2 YFSETQ. With 3 bases clipped from V and 4 bases from J, the junction kept 3 bases outside the gene matches. This CDR3 spans 13 amino acids. The CDR3 bases are TGCGCCAGCAGCTGGGGACAGAGAGAGACCCAGTACTTC. It codes for CASSWGQRETQYF.

The V gene is TRBV5-1, the J gene TRBJ2-7, with TRBD1 matching over 9 bases. V shed 3 bases and J 5 bases; nucleotides not matched to a gene: 9. This CDR3 is 15 amino acids long. Per germline, CDR1 SGHRS and CDR2 YFSETQ. The CDR3 DNA follows: TGCGCCAGCAGCTCAAATCCGGGACAGGGTAACGAGCAGTACTTC. This gives the protein CASSSNPGQGNEQYF.

V is TRBV9 and J is TRBJ2-7, with 9 bases lining up with TRBD2. This CDR3 is 15 amino acids long. V was pared by 4 bases and J by 0 bases, with 5 bases of the junction left unmatched. CDR1 is SGDLS, CDR2 YYNGEE, per germline. CDR3 protein: CASSTLSGGSYEQYF. Written as DNA, the CDR3 is TGTGCCAGCAGCACCCTTAGCGGGGGCTCCTACGAGCAGTACTTC.

The V and J genes are TRBV6-6 and TRBJ2-5; TRBD2 matches 7 bases. Germline V CDR1 and CDR2: MNHNY, SVGAGI (reference sequence). Losses at the gene ends were 10 bases for V and 4 bases for J; bases not matched to a gene: 12. The CDR3 has 14 residues. The CDR3, as DNA: TGTGCCACCCTCGTGGGAGGGCCGTCAGAGACCCAGTACTTC. This encodes CATLVGGPSETQYF.

The chain couples TRBV9 to TRBJ1-1; a weak D match, TRBD1 (5 bases). Germline V gene sequence: CDR1 SGDLS, CDR2 YYNGEE. CDR3 size: 15 residues. The germline V and J ends were trimmed by 0 bases and 5 bases, with 14 bases remaining between them. CDR3 residues: CASSVGLRGDTEAFF. In DNA form, the CDR3 reads TGTGCCAGCAGCGTAGGTCTTAGGGGTGATACTGAAGCTTTCTTT.

This clone was detected ten times or more. This chain's CDR3 is CASSFPFSGRGNEQFF. The CDR3 DNA follows: TGCGCCAGCAGCTTCCCCTTTAGCGGGAGGGGTAATGAGCAGTTCTTC. The chain carries TRBV5-1 and TRBJ2-1, with 11 bases matching TRBD2. Trimming at V came to 2 bases and at J to 7 bases, leaving 8 bases not matched to a gene. The CDR3 runs to 16 residues. From germline, CDR1 is SGHRS and CDR2 YFSETQ.